The 30 T cell receptor beta chains below come from one sample, sequenced in a study of graft-versus-host responses after intestinal transplantation. Assay: immunoSEQ multiplex PCR; the TCRdb copy retains only in-frame clones and omits some. The sample carries about 54,000 clones, 91% recorded once. This specimen was PBMCs, taken roughly 660 days after intestinal transplant. All receptors derive from a human patient who received an intestinal transplant, so some T cells may come from the graft donor.

J is TRBJ2-1 and V is TRBV19; 7 bases fit TRBD1. The V gene's germline CDR1 is LNHDA and CDR2 SQIVND (reference sequence). The CDR3 totals 16 residues. V was clipped by 5 bases and J by 3 bases; unmatched bases: 10. Here the CDR3 DNA reads TGTGCCAGTAGTCCCCCTCTCCAGGGGGTCTACAATGAGCAGTTCTTC. Translation gives CASSPPLQGVYNEQFF.

The chain employs TRBV6-6 and TRBJ1-2; D call uncertain. V dropped 0 bases and J dropped 10 bases, with 12 bases sitting between them. The germline V gene has CDR1 MNHNY and CDR2 SVGAGI (reference sequence). The CDR3 is 13 amino acids. Written as DNA, the CDR3 is TGTGCCAGCAGTTACTCTCGTTCCGGAGACTACACCTTC. It is translated as CASSYSRSGDYTF.

This chain links TRBV27 with TRBJ1-4; TRBD1 matches at 8 bases. The CDR3 spans 15 residues. Germline V gene data show CDR1 as MNHEY and CDR2 as SMNVEV (reference sequence). V trimming: 4 bases; J trimming: 8 bases; junction bases outside the gene matches: 9. This chain's CDR3 is CASSSFAGGREKLFF. For the CDR3, the DNA is TGTGCCAGCAGTTCTTTTGCAGGGGGCCGCGAAAAACTGTTTTTT.

A single count supports this clone. The chain joins TRBV29-1 to TRBJ1-1, with D tentatively TRBD1 (6 bases). V was cut by 4 bases and J by 1 base, with 13 bases left in between. CDR3 length equals 14 residues. Germline CDR1 reads SQVTM; CDR2 reads ANQGSEA. CDR3 DNA sequence: TGCAGCGTTGCCAGAGGGGGGGGGAACACTGAAGCTTTCTTT. As protein: CSVARGGGNTEAFF.

This chain uses TRBV5-4 with TRBJ2-4; TRBD2 agrees at 7 bases. CDR3 size: 16 residues. Trimming cost V 4 bases and J 5 bases; bases outside gene matches: 12. The V gene's germline CDR1 is SGHNT and CDR2 YYREEE (reference sequence). Written as DNA, the CDR3 is TGTGCCAGCAGCCCACGTCCGAGCGGGGCGGAAAACATTCAGTACTTC. Its translation: CASSPRPSGAENIQYF.

The chain carries TRBV5-1 and TRBJ2-2; TRBD2 might be the D (5 bases). V was cut by 1 base and J by 1 base, with 11 bases left in between. Germline V gives CDR1 SGHRS, CDR2 YFSETQ. This CDR3 has 16 amino acids. CDR3 residues: CASSLSGRLNTGELFF. As DNA, the CDR3 is TGCGCCAGCAGCTTGTCGGGGAGACTGAACACCGGGGAGCTGTTTTTT.

The chain employs TRBV4-2 and TRBJ1-1; D unresolved. The CDR3 has 15 amino acids. Germline CDR1 is LGHNA and CDR2 is YNFKEQ. V was shortened by 3 bases and J by 1 base, with 12 bases between the two germline ends. The CDR3 loop reads CASSQTFFENTEAFF. DNA of the CDR3: TGTGCCAGCAGCCAGACGTTTTTTGAGAACACTGAAGCTTTCTTT.

The chain couples TRBV9 to TRBJ2-2, with 8 bases that match TRBD2. Germline loops: CDR1 SGDLS, CDR2 YYNGEE. The CDR3 covers 15 residues. V dropped 7 bases and J dropped 2; count of bases not matched to a gene: 7. The DNA of the CDR3 is TGTGCCAGCGCTAGGACTAGCTCTAACACCGGGGAGCTGTTTTTT. Translated, it gives CASARTSSNTGELFF.

The rearrangement uses TRBV4-1 and TRBJ1-5; TRBD1 is a possible D gene (5 bases). CDR1 MGHRA and CDR2 YSYEKL come from the germline V gene. With 4 bases removed from V and 3 bases from J, the gap between germline ends came to 22 bases. The CDR3 is 18 amino acids. This chain's CDR3 is CASSPRQIGTSNNQPQHF. In nucleotides, the CDR3 is TGCGCCAGCAGCCCGAGACAAATAGGGACCTCAAACAATCAGCCCCAGCATTTT.

The chain joins TRBV7-8 to TRBJ1-2, with D uncertain. The V end was cut by 8 bases, the J end by 8 bases, with 15 bases between. The CDR3 loop spans 12 amino acids. Germline V gives CDR1 SGHVS, CDR2 FQNEAQ. DNA of the CDR3: TGTGCCAGCGCCCTAGGGCCCGGCGGCTACACCTTC. It codes for CASALGPGGYTF.

CDR3 in DNA: TGCGCCAGCAGTCAATCAGCAGACAGGGACTATGGCTACACCTTC. Its translation: CASSQSADRDYGYTF. The chain couples TRBV23-1 to TRBJ1-2, with 7 bases lining up with TRBD1. TRBV23-1 belongs to the ORF category, with a function that is uncertain. V was clipped by 0 bases and J by 3 bases; unmatched bases: 4. This CDR3 contains 15 residues.

Details on this clone: Other DNA variants within this sample encode the same CDR3. The CDR3 coding sequence is TGTGCCAGAAGCCCCCATAGGGAGAATCCCTACGAGCAGTACTTC. As protein: CARSPHRENPYEQYF. This rearrangement joins TRBV5-3 to TRBJ2-7, with TRBD2 as a possible D gene (5 bases). TRBV5-3 is assigned to the ORF class and has an uncertain function. There are 15 residues in the CDR3. V was cut by 4 bases and J by 2 bases, with 16 bases left in between.

The rearrangement joins TRBV4-1 to TRBJ1-1; TRBD1 agrees at 10 bases. The CDR3 loop spans 16 amino acids. Unmatched junction bases numbered 9, after V lost 3 bases and J lost 5 bases. Looked up from germline, CDR1 is MGHRA and CDR2 is YSYEKL. CDR3 sequence reads: CASSQRDRGMATEAFF. DNA of the CDR3: TGCGCCAGCAGCCAGAGGGACAGGGGAATGGCTACTGAAGCTTTCTTT.

The rearrangement uses TRBV5-1 and TRBJ2-3, with D perhaps TRBD1 (5 bases). The V end was cut by 0 bases, the J end by 0 bases, with 8 bases between. CDR3 length: 15 amino acids. In germline, CDR1 is SGHRS, CDR2 YFSETQ. CDR3: CASSLGRGSTDTQYF. DNA for the CDR3: TGCGCCAGCAGCTTGGGAAGGGGAAGCACAGATACGCAGTATTTT.

This clone was observed a single time. The chain employs TRBV5-1 and TRBJ2-7, with 10 nucleotides matching TRBD1. The trim removed 5 bases at V and 2 bases at J, leaving 4 bases unmatched. Germline-derived CDR1 and CDR2 are SGHRS and YFSETQ. This CDR3 region has 14 residues. CDR3 residues: CASSAGQGAYEQYF. Here the CDR3 DNA reads TGCGCCAGCAGTGCCGGACAGGGGGCCTACGAGCAGTACTTC.

The chain recombines TRBV4-2 with TRBJ1-5, with D perhaps matching TRBD1 (5 bases). The length of the CDR3 is 15 residues. Germline V gives CDR1 LGHNA, CDR2 YNFKEQ. Trimming took off 0 bases at V and 5 bases at J, with 11 bases between the two ends. As DNA, the CDR3 is TGTGCCAGCAGCCAAGAGAAGGGGATCTATCAGCCCCAGCATTTT. It translates to CASSQEKGIYQPQHF.

The chain has TRBV5-6 and TRBJ2-1, with D possibly being TRBD2 (7 bases). CDR1 is SGHDT and CDR2 is YYEEEE in the germline V gene. CDR3 length: 14 amino acids. The V end was cut by 4 bases, the J end by 5 bases, with 13 bases between. The CDR3 loop is CASSGGAQDNEQFF. The CDR3 DNA reads TGTGCCAGCAGCGGGGGGGCCCAGGACAATGAGCAGTTCTTC.

This chain links TRBV5-6 with TRBJ1-2, with D unresolved. V was trimmed by 2 bases and J by 1 base, leaving 9 bases between them. Germline loops: CDR1 SGHDT, CDR2 YYEEEE. This CDR3 contains 14 residues. DNA of the CDR3: TGTGCCAGCAGCTTCCGTATCAATAACTATGGCTACACCTTC. This encodes CASSFRINNYGYTF.

This CDR3 reads CASSGRQGFGELFF. CDR3 in DNA: TGTGCCAGTAGTGGAAGACAGGGGTTCGGGGAGCTGTTTTTT. J is TRBJ2-2 and V is TRBV19; TRBD1 matches at 8 bases. Per germline, CDR1 LNHDA and CDR2 SQIVND (reference sequence). The length of the CDR3 is 14 residues. Germline trimming cut 5 bases from V and 7 bases from J; bases unmatched to any gene: 6. The whole variable domain, remainder taken from reference TRBV19 and TRBJ2-2, is DGGITQSPKYLFRKEGQNVTLSCEQNLNHDAMYWYRQDPGQGLRLIYYSQIVNDFQKGDIAEGYSVSREKKESFPLTVTSAQKNPTAFYLCASSGRQGFGELFFGEGSRLTVL.

The chain uses TRBV18 and TRBJ2-2, with a tentative D call TRBD1 (6 bases). V shed 2 bases and J shed 5 bases, with 18 bases lying between them. In germline, CDR1 is KGHSH, CDR2 LQKENI. The CDR3 contains 17 residues. CDR3 nucleotide sequence: TGTGCCAGCTCACCAAGGTCCAGGGGCTTGAGGACCGGGGAGCTGTTTTTT. This gives the protein CASSPRSRGLRTGELFF.

This clone has just one count. J is TRBJ1-1 and V is TRBV19, with 7 bases matching TRBD1. The CDR3 loop spans 14 amino acids. Germline lookup yields CDR1 LNHDA and CDR2 SQIVND (reference sequence). Germline trimming cut 7 bases from V and 4 bases from J; bases unmatched to any gene: 9. Here the CDR3 DNA reads TGTGCCAGTAAGGGGGTTTGGGACAGCACTGAAGCTTTCTTT. This translates into CASKGVWDSTEAFF.

For the CDR3, the DNA is TGTGCCACCAGCAGAGATTCCCGGGACAGAAGCCTGTTTAACTATGGCTACACCTTC. Its translation: CATSRDSRDRSLFNYGYTF. The chain couples TRBV15 to TRBJ1-2; 7 nucleotides match TRBD1. The V and J ends lost 0 bases and 1 base, in that order; junction bases with no gene match: 14. Germline V gives CDR1 LNHNV, CDR2 YYDKDF (reference sequence). This CDR3 has 19 amino acids.

This chain uses TRBV11-3 with TRBJ1-1, with 8 bases that match TRBD1. The CDR3 runs to 13 residues. Trimming took 5 bases from V and 3 from J; bases not matched to a gene: 2. Germline V lookup: CDR1 SGHNT, CDR2 YENEEA. This chain's CDR3 is CASSTDRDTEAFF. The CDR3 DNA reads as TGTGCCAGCAGCACGGACAGGGACACTGAAGCTTTCTTT.

The genes are TRBV5-1 and TRBJ2-5; D tentatively reads TRBD1 or TRBD2 (7 bases each). The CDR3 has 16 residues. Looked up from germline, CDR1 is SGHRS and CDR2 is YFSETQ. The V end lost 0 bases, the J end lost 1 base, and 13 bases lay between the germline ends. The CDR3, as DNA: TGCGCCAGCAGCTTGGGCAGGGGGGGAGTCCAAGAGACCCAGTACTTC. Amino acid sequence: CASSLGRGGVQETQYF.

The rearrangement links TRBV10-3 to TRBJ2-3; 7 nucleotides align to TRBD1. V was clipped by 6 bases and J by 3 bases; unmatched bases: 3. CDR1 and CDR2 from the germline V gene are ENHRY and SYGVKD. There are 13 residues in the CDR3. CDR3 DNA sequence: TGTGCCATCAGACAGGGGATTACAGATACGCAGTATTTT. Its translation: CAIRQGITDTQYF.

This sequence joins TRBV5-1 and TRBJ1-2; perhaps TRBD1 as D (5 bases). The length of the CDR3 is 19 residues. The germline V gene has CDR1 SGHRS and CDR2 YFSETQ. V was pared by 4 bases and J by 0 bases, with 25 bases between. Here the CDR3 reads CASSLTRPGNGLPNYGYTF. The CDR3 DNA reads as TGCGCCAGCAGCCTAACCCGCCCAGGGAACGGGCTCCCTAACTATGGCTACACCTTC.

The V call is TRBV6-1, the J call TRBJ2-7, with no clear D. V lost 4 bases and J 3 bases, leaving 4 bases between the germline ends. CDR1 MNHNS and CDR2 SASEGT come from the germline V gene. There are 11 residues in the CDR3. The CDR3 sequence: CASSGIYEQYF. In nucleotides, the CDR3 is TGTGCCAGCAGTGGGATCTACGAGCAGTACTTC.

J is TRBJ1-1 and V is TRBV19; D gene uncertain. V was cut by 4 bases and J by 0 bases, with 6 bases left in between. Germline lookup yields CDR1 LNHDA and CDR2 SQIVND (reference sequence). The CDR3 spans 13 residues. The CDR3 DNA sequence: TGTGCCAGTAGTACCGGACTGAACACTGAAGCTTTCTTT. Amino acid sequence: CASSTGLNTEAFF.

This chain uses TRBV7-3 with TRBJ2-4; tentative D call: TRBD1 (5 bases). V was clipped by 6 bases and J by 4 bases, with 16 bases between them. This CDR3 contains 15 residues. Germline CDR1 and CDR2: SGHTA and FQGTGA. Here the CDR3 reads CASRQPQGPKNIQYF. The DNA of the CDR3 is TGTGCCAGCAGACAGCCCCAGGGTCCGAAAAACATTCAGTACTTC.

The gene calls are TRBV13 and TRBJ1-1; possibly TRBD1 for D (5 bases). V lost 6 bases to trimming and J lost 3 bases, with 11 bases between them. The CDR3 runs 13 residues. Germline CDR1 reads PRHDT; CDR2 reads FYEKMQ (reference sequence). DNA of the CDR3: TGTGCCAGCAGATCTCGGGGGTACACTGAAGCTTTCTTT. Protein sequence: CASRSRGYTEAFF.